The rows below give T cell receptor beta chains drawn from one sample of a study of cytomegalovirus exposure and HLA in healthy donors. The repertoire was sequenced with immunoSEQ multiplex PCR; TCRdb's copy has only in-frame clones and lacks some. This sample has 150,000 to 200,000 clones; about 70% occur once, and the top ten carry approximately 2%. Source material: PBMCs. These receptors came from a woman aged 25 to 39 in good health and CMV-seronegative. Each CDR3 is given with its conserved first and last residue.

v_gene	j_gene	CDR3aa
TRBV7-9	TRBJ2-7	CASSHQSRQGIVEQYF
TRBV9	TRBJ1-3	CASGVQGISGNTIYF
TRBV27	TRBJ2-7	CASSLIGQAYYEQYF
TRBV29-1	.	CSVGQTGSYEQYF
TRBV28	TRBJ2-7	CASSNPQGGQYF
TRBV7-3	TRBJ2-1	CASSGMGTSGGDPYNEQFF
TRBV29-1	TRBJ1-2	CSARGGSYGYTF
TRBV18	TRBJ2-5	CASSLSGTEETQYF
TRBV7-6	TRBJ2-1	CASSFTTSSYNEQFF
TRBV10-3	TRBJ1-1	CATGTGGIEAFF
TRBV27	TRBJ1-1	CASSLLAGQMNTEAFF